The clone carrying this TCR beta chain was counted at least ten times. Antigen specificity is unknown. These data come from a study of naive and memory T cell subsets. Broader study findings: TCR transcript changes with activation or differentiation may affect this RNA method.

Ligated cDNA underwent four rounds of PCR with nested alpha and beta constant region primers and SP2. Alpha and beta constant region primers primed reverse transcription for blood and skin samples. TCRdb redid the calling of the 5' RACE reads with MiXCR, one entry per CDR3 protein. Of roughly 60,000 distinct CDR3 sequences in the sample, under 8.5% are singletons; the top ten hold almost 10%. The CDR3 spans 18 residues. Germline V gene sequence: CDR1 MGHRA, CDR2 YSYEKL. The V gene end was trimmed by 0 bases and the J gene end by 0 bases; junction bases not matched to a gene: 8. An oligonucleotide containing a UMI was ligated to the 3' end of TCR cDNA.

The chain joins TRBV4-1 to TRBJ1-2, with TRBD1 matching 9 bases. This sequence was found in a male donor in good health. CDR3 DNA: TGCGCCAGCAGCCAAGATGGGACAGGGAGGTCGGCTAACTATGGCTACACCTTC. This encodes CASSQDGTGRSANYGYTF.